This T cell receptor beta chain was documented in a study of beta chain features in type 1 diabetes. The germline CDR1 and CDR2 sequences are SGHRS and YFSETQ. The ends were cut back, 2 bases at V and 1 base at J, with 3 bases in the middle. The CDR3 length is 13 residues. As to this clone: Other DNA sequences of this sample code for an identical CDR3.

The whole isolated RNA underwent reverse transcription, so sequencing captured expressed TCRB transcripts. Produced via immunoSEQ multiplex PCR; TCRdb's table is partial and in-frame only. Of fewer than 250,000 clones detected, 13% to 15% appear once; the ten largest clones hold around 0.025%. The clonotype comes from a woman in her thirties or forties in good health. The V gene is TRBV5-1, the J gene TRBJ2-2, with unresolved D. Sequenced input: naive CD4+ T cells from blood. CDR3 sequence (DNA): TGCGCCAGCAGCTTCAGGAACACCGGGGAGCTGTTTTTT. Residues: CASSFRNTGELFF.